This T cell receptor (beta chain) originates from a study of blood T cell repertoires in COVID-19 (dated by TCRdb to the early 2020s). For the wider study: Samples from collaborators originated in the United States, Italy and Spain and spanned both the acute and convalescent phases of COVID-19. The samples were drawn from two sources: the first 160 participants of the ongoing ImmuneRACE study, and 1,000 to 1,500 subjects contributed by 6 global collaborators. A freely available public database, intended as a resource for researchers studying the immune response to SARS-CoV-2, is where the repertoires were released. The prospective study material was composed of cDNA or gDNA derived from T cells, B-cell-depleted T cells, or PBMCs. Sample metadata almost always included a de-identified subject ID, COVID-19 status, age in years and sex. Where available, HLA class I and class II types were obtained from metadata supplied by the sample provider rather than from assay-based typing. Deeply sampled blood TCRbeta repertoires from subjects exposed to, actively infected with, or recovered from COVID-19 were included in the dataset. What the authors observed across the whole study: The amount of clinical and demographic metadata varied by source and participant and was provided uncurated.

V loses 4 bases of germline sequence and J loses 0 bases, and the interval between the two ends is 13 bases. From the cysteine through the phenylalanine, the CDR3 covers 16 amino acids. The read is trimmed to its CDR3 DNA, 48 bases read in frame from base 1. CDR1 and CDR2 are read off the germline V gene (reference sequence) as LNHDA and SQIVND. TCRbeta CDR3 regions were amplified from genomic DNA by means of the immunoSEQ Assay, a bias-controlled multiplex PCR. The published analysis was carried out like this. The number of nucleated cells in each sample was estimated by amplification of reference gene primers within the assay. To quantify the absolute abundance of each unique TCRbeta CDR3 rearrangement, sequence reads were collapsed and filtered. For each sample, productive Simpson clonality was calculated as the square root of Simpson's diversity index over productive rearrangements. TCRdb provides this immuneACCESS table in a form limited to in-frame rearrangements. Some clones are lacking; in checked studies, under half of them reflect an unresolved V gene, and why the rest are absent is not known. Clonal size and the V and J genes are those of that table, whereas D and trimming came from the DNA. Recorded for this sample are some 250,000 clones; approximately 78% of them occurred a single time. Clones ranked in the top ten supply 3.4% of the sample.

On this clone itself: Its antigen target is currently unknown. Per-nucleotide qualities are absent, and no much larger clonotype sits a single base away.

Collaborating institutions collected whole blood in K2EDTA tubes following their own protocols. Collaborator samples were shipped for TCRbeta analysis as frozen whole blood, isolated PBMCs, or DNA extracted from either sample type. This sequence originates from a young woman with acute or convalescent COVID-19. The V gene is TRBV19 and the J gene is TRBJ1-5, with a weak D call of TRBD1 (6 bases match). What was sequenced was peripheral blood. The nucleotide sequence is TGTGCCAGTAGTAATACAGGGTTCGGTAGCAATCAGCCCCAGCATTTT. This sequence encodes CASSNTGFGSNQPQHF.